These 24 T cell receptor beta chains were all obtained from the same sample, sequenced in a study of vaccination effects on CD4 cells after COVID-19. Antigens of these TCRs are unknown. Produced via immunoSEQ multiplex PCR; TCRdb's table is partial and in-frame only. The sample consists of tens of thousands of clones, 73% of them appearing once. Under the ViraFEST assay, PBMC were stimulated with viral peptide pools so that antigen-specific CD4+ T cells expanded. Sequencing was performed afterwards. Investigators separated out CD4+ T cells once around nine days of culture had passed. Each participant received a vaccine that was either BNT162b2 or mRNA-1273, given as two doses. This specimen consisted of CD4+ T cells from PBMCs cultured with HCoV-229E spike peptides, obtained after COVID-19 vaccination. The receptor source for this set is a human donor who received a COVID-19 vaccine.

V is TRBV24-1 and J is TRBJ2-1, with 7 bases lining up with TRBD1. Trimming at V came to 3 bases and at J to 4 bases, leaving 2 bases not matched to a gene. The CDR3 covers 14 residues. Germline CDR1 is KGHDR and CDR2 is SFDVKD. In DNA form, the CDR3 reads TGTGCCACCAGTGATCCGGGACAGTACAATGAGCAGTTCTTC. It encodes CATSDPGQYNEQFF.

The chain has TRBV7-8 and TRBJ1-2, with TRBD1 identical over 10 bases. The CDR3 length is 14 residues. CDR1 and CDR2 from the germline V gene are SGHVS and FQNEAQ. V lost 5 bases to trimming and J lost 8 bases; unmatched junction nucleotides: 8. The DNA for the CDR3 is TGTGCCAGCAGCCCCGGACAGGGGGTAAAGGGCTACACCTTC. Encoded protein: CASSPGQGVKGYTF.

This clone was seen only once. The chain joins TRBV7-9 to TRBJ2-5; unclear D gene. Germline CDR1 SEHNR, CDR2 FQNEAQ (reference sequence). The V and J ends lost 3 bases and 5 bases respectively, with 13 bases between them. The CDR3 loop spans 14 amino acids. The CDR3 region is CASSFSVTSETQYF. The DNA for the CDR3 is TGTGCCAGCAGCTTTTCGGTCACCTCGGAGACCCAGTACTTC.

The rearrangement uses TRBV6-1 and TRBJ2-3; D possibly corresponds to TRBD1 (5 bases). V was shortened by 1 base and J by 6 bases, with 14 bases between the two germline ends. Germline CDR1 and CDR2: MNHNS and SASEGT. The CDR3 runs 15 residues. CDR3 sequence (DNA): TGTGCCAGCAGTGAAGTAACAGGCGCCGGGGATACGCAGTATTTT. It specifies CASSEVTGAGDTQYF.

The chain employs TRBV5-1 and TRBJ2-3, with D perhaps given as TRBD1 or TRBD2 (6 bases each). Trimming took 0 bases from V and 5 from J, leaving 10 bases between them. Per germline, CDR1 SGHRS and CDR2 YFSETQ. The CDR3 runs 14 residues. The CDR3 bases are TGCGCCAGCAGCTTGGGGGGGGCCAAAGATACGCAGTATTTT. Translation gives CASSLGGAKDTQYF.

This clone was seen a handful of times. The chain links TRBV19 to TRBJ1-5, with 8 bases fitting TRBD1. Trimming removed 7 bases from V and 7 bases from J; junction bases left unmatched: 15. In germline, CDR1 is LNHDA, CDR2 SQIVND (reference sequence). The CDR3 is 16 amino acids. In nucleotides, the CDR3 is TGTGCCAGTAATTCGCGGACAGGGTCCAACAGCCAGCCCCAGCATTTT. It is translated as CASNSRTGSNSQPQHF.

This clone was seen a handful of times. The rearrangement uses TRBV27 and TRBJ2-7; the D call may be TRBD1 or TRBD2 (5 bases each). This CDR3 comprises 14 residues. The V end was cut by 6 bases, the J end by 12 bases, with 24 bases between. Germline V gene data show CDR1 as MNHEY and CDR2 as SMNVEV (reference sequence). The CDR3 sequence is CASRDSRAGSYWYV. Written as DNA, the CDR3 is TGTGCCAGCAGGGATTCACGGGCAGGGAGTTATTGGTACGTC.

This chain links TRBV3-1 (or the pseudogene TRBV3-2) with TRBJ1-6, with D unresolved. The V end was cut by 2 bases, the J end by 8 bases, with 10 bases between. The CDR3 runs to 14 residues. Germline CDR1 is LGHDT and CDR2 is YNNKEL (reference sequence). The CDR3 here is CASSQPGSDSPLHF. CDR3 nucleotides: TGTGCCAGCAGCCAACCGGGGAGTGATTCACCCCTCCACTTT.

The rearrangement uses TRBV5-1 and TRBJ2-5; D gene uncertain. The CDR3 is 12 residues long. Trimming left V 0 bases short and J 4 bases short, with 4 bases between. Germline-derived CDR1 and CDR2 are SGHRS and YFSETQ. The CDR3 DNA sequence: TGCGCCAGCAGCTTGGCCGCAGAGACCCAGTACTTC. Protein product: CASSLAAETQYF.

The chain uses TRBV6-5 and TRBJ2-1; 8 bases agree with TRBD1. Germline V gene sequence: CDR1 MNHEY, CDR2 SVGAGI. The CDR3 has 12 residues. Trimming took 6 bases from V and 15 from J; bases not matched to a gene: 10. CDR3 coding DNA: TGTGCCAGCAGCCTTTTCCAGGGGGCTCTGTTCTTC. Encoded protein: CASSLFQGALFF.

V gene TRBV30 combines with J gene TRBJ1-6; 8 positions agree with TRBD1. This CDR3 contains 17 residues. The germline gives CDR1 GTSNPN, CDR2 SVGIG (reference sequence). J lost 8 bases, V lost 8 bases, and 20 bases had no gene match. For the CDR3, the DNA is TGTGCCGGGGGATCCGGGACAGGAGTGGGTTTGGATTCACCCCTCCACTTT. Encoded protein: CAGGSGTGVGLDSPLHF.

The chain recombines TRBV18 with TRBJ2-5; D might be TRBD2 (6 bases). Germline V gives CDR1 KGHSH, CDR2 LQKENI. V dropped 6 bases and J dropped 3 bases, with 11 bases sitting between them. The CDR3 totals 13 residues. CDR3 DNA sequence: TGTGCCAGCTCCCCGCCGGGGGAAGAGACCCAGTACTTC. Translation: CASSPPGEETQYF.

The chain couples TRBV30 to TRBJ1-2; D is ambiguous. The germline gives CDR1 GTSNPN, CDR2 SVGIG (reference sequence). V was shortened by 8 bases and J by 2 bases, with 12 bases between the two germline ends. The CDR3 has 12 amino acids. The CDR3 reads CARTAGNYGYTF. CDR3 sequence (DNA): TGTGCCCGTACCGCCGGGAACTATGGCTACACCTTC. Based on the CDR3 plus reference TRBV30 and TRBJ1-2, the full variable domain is SQTIHQWPATLVQPVGSPLSLECTVEGTSNPNLYWYRQAAGRGLQLLFYSVGIGQISSEVPQNLSASRPQDRQFILSSKKLLLSDSGFYLCARTAGNYGYTFGSGTRLTVV.

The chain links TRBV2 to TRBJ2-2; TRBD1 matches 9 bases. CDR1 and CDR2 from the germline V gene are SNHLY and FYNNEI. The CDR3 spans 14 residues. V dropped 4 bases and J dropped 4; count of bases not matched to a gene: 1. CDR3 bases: TGTGCCAGCAGTGCGGACAGGGGCACCGGGGAGCTGTTTTTT. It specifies CASSADRGTGELFF.

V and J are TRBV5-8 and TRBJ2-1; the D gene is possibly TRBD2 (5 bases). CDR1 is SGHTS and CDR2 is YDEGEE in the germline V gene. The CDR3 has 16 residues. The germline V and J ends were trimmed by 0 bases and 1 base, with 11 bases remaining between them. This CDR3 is CASSLALGDSYNEQFF. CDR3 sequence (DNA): TGTGCCAGCAGCTTGGCCCTCGGGGATTCCTACAATGAGCAGTTCTTC.

CDR3 DNA sequence: TGTGCCAGCACAACCCCGGGGTGGGCTAATGAAAAACTGTTTTTT. Protein product: CASTTPGWANEKLFF. This chain uses TRBV28 with TRBJ1-4; D remains unclear. Trimming took 7 bases from V and 3 from J, leaving 15 bases between them. CDR3 size: 15 residues. Germline-derived CDR1 and CDR2 are MDHEN and SYDVKM.

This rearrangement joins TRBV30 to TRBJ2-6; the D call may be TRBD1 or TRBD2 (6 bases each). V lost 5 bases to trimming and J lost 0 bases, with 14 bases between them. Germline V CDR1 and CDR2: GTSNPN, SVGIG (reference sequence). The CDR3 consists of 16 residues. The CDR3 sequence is CAWGGQASSGANVLTF. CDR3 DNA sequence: TGTGCCTGGGGGGGGCAGGCCTCCTCTGGGGCCAACGTCCTGACTTTC.

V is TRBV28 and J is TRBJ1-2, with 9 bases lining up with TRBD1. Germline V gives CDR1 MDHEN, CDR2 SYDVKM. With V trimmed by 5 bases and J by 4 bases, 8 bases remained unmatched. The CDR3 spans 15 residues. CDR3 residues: CASSPMDRGSYGYTF. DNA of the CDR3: TGTGCCAGCAGTCCTATGGACAGGGGATCCTATGGCTACACCTTC.

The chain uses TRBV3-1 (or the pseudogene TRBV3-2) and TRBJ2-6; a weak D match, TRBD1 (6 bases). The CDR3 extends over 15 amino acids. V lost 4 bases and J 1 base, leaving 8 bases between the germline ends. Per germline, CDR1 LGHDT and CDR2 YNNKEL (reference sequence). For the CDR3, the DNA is TGTGCCAGCAGCCGAGACAGGTCTGGGGCCAACGTCCTGACTTTC. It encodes CASSRDRSGANVLTF.

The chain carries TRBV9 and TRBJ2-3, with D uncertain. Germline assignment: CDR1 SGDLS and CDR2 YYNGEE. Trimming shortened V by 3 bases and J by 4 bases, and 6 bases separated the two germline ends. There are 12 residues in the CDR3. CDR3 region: CASSAYSDTQYF. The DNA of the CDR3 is TGTGCCAGCAGCGCGTACTCAGATACGCAGTATTTT.

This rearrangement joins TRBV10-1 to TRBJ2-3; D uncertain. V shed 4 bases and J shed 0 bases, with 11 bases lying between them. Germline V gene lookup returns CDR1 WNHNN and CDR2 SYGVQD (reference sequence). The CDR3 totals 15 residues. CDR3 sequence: CASSAVGTSTDTQYF. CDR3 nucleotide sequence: TGCGCCAGCAGTGCGGTCGGAACTAGCACAGATACGCAGTATTTT.

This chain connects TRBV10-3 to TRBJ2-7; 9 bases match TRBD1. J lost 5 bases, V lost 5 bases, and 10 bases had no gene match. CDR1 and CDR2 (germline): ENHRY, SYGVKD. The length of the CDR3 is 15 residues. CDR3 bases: TGTGCCATCAGTCGAACCGGGACAGGGTTTAACGAGCAGTACGTC. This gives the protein CAISRTGTGFNEQYV.

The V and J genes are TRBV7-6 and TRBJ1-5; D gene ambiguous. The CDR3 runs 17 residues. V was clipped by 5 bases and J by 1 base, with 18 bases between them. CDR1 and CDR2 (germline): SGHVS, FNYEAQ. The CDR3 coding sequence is TGTGCCAGCAGCCCCAGCTGGGCCCAAGGGAGCAATCAGCCCCAGCATTTT. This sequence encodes CASSPSWAQGSNQPQHF.

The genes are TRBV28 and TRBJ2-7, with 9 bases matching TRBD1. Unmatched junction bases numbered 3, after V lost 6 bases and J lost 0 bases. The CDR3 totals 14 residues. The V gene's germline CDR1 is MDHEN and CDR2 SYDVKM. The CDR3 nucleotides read TGTGCCAGCAGCGGGACAGGGAGCTCCTACGAGCAGTACGTC. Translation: CASSGTGSSYEQYV.